The 27 T cell receptor beta chains in this list originate from one sample, sequenced in a study of tissue T cells after allogeneic stem cell transplantation. Clones were read by immunoSEQ multiplex PCR, and TCRdb kept only the in-frame ones, dropping some. The sample yields several thousand clones, around two fifths seen once. Time point noted: mouse harvest day 7 after allogeneic transplant. Tail vein injection delivered 10^7 T-cell-depleted bone marrow cells and 10^6 splenic CD5+ T cells. The sequenced material came from skin. Every receptor here comes from a female BALB/c mouse given C57BL/6 T cells with graft-versus-host disease after an allogeneic hematopoietic cell transplant.

Worth noting for this clone: Germline and genes here are mouse. Read sequence stops 1 residue before the CDR3 end, and the germline J gene provides the missing end. Other nucleotide sequences from this sample produce the same CDR3. This chain uses TRBV26 with TRBJ1-2; D uncertain. Trimming shortened V by 0 bases and J by 0 bases, and 2 bases separated the two germline ends. Germline values: CDR1 KGHPV, CDR2 FQNQEV (reference sequence). CDR3 size: 13 residues. CDR3 residues: CASSLSANSDYTF. The CDR3 DNA, read in part, is TGTGCCAGCAGTCTGTCAGCAAACTCCGACTACACC.

Concerning this clone: Gene names follow the mouse nomenclature. The read falls 1 residue short of the CDR3 end, and the missing part is taken from the germline J gene. V is TRBV26 and J is TRBJ2-5; 11 nucleotides agree with TRBD1. There are 15 residues in the CDR3. The junction had 4 bases not matched to a gene; V was cut back by 1 base and J by 7 bases. Germline CDR1 reads KGHPV; CDR2 reads FQNQEV (reference sequence). CDR3 in amino acids: CASSLWTGGRNTQYF. The sequenced CDR3 bases are TGTGCCAGCAGTCTGTGGACAGGGGGCCGAAACACCCAGTAC. The variable domain in full, completed from reference TRBV26 and TRBJ2-5, reads NSKVIQTPRYLVKGQGQKAKMRCIPEKGHPVVFWYQQNKNNEFKFLINFQNQEVLQQIDMTEKRFSAECPSNSPCSLEIQSSEAGDSALYLCASSLWTGGRNTQYFGPGTRLLVL.

This clone has only a few counts. Genes and germline come from the mouse. Coverage ceases 1 residue before the CDR3 finishes, and the germline J gene fills in the end. The rearrangement links TRBV5 to TRBJ1-1; tentatively, D is TRBD1 (5 bases). The germline CDR1 and CDR2 sequences are LGHNA and YNLKQL (reference sequence). V lost 4 bases to trimming and J lost 6 bases, with 9 bases between them. The CDR3 loop spans 12 amino acids. This CDR3 is CASSRRGAEVFF. CDR3 DNA, as far as it was read: TGTGCCAGCAGCCGCCGGGGGGCAGAAGTCTTC.

Within the sample, this clone is medium-sized (0.01 to 0.1%). Any gene name here is a mouse gene name. Read sequence stops 1 residue before the CDR3 end, and the germline J gene provides the missing end. V is TRBV1 and J is TRBJ2-2, with a weak D call TRBD1 (5 bases). The CDR3 runs 14 residues. Germline CDR1 is NSQYPW and CDR2 is LRSPGD (reference sequence). The V end lost 3 bases, the J end lost 1 base, and 6 bases lay between the germline ends. CDR3 protein: CTCSAGQNTGQLYF. Partial CDR3 DNA: TGCACCTGCAGTGCCGGACAAAACACCGGGCAGCTCTAC.

Turning to this clone: Mouse germline and gene names are used. The sequence runs out 1 residue before the end of the CDR3; the remainder is reconstructed from the germline J gene. The V call is TRBV16, the J call TRBJ2-7; tentatively, D is TRBD2 (6 bases). Germline-derived CDR1 and CDR2 are SGHSA and FRNQAP. V shed 1 base and J shed 6 bases, with 7 bases lying between them. The CDR3 length is 12 residues. The chain's CDR3 is CASSLAGAEQYF. Partial CDR3 DNA: TGTGCAAGCAGCTTAGCTGGGGCTGAACAGTAC.

With regard to this clone: The gene names given are mouse names. The read falls 1 residue short of the CDR3 end, and the missing part is taken from the germline J gene. J is TRBJ1-1 and V is TRBV23. The CDR3 has 11 amino acids. CDR1 is KGHTA and CDR2 is FQNQQP in the germline V gene. The CDR3 DNA, read in part, is TGCTCCAGCAGTCAAGACACAGAAGTCTTC. Translated: CSSSQDTEVF. In full, the CDR3 is CSSSQDTEVFF. Supplemented by reference TRBV23 and TRBJ1-1, the full variable domain reads DAAVTQKPRYLIKMKGQEAEMKCIPEKGHTAVFWYQQKQSKELKFLIYFQNQQPLDQIDMVKERFSAVCPSSSLCSLGIRTCEAEDSALYLCSSSQDTEVFFGKGTRLTVV.

This clone was observed a handful of times. Germline and genes here are mouse. The read terminates 1 residue before the CDR3 end, so the remaining end is supplied by the germline J gene. The rearrangement links TRBV19 to TRBJ2-7, with D tentatively TRBD1 (5 bases). Per germline, CDR1 FNHDT and CDR2 SITEND (reference sequence). The V gene lost 2 bases and the J gene lost 5 bases, with 11 bases spanning the gap. The CDR3 runs 13 residues. Partial CDR3 DNA: TGTGCCAGCAGTATGGCAGGGAGGGATGAACAGTAC. This gives the protein CASSMAGRDEQY. The entire CDR3 protein reads CASSMAGRDEQYF.

Comment on this clone: The genes and germline here are from mouse. With the read ending 1 residue before the CDR3 end, the germline J gene is used to fill in that end. The gene calls are TRBV15 and TRBJ2-5, with D possibly matching TRBD1 (6 bases). From germline, CDR1 is SGHND and CDR2 FRSKSL. Between the trimmed V and J ends, which lost 2 bases and 5 bases, there was a span of 8 bases. The CDR3 loop spans 13 amino acids. The sequenced CDR3 bases are TGTGCCAGCAGTTTAAGGGGGACAGACACCCAGTAC. Its protein product is CASSLRGTDTQY. Given in full, the CDR3 is CASSLRGTDTQYF.

As regards this clone: The listed genes are named as in mouse. The read falls 1 residue short of the CDR3 end, and the missing part is taken from the germline J gene. V and J are TRBV1 and TRBJ1-1; TRBD1 might be the D (6 bases). The germline CDR1 and CDR2 sequences are NSQYPW and LRSPGD (reference sequence). This CDR3 is 13 amino acids long. Trimming removed 1 base from V and 3 bases from J, with 6 bases in between. The sequenced part of the CDR3 DNA is TGCACCTGCAGTGCAGGACAGGACACAGAAGTCTTC. It yields the protein CTCSAGQDTEVF. The CDR3 reads in full as CTCSAGQDTEVFF.

Worth noting for this clone: Genes and germline are mouse. The read ends 1 residue early relative to the CDR3; the germline J gene fills the gap. The chain has TRBV15 and TRBJ1-6; D remains unclear. TRBJ1-6 belongs to the ORF category, with a function that is uncertain. This CDR3 contains 12 residues. The V gene lost 11 bases and the J gene lost 0 bases, with 5 bases spanning the gap. Germline V CDR1 and CDR2: SGHND, FRSKSL. The CDR3 reads CAPLSYNSPLYF. The sequenced CDR3 bases are TGTGCCCCCCTTTCCTATAATTCGCCCCTCTAC.

A remark on this clone: Gene names are mouse gene names. The CDR3 DNA, read in part, is TGTGCCAGCTCCCCGGACAGAGAGATTTCCAACGAAAGATTATTT. Translated: CASSPDREISNERLF. The whole CDR3 reads CASSPDREISNERLFF. V and J are TRBV12-2 and TRBJ1-4; tentatively, D is TRBD1 (6 bases). The CDR3 end is not reached by the read, which stops 1 residue before it; the germline J gene fills it in. V was trimmed by 4 bases and J by 0 bases, leaving 14 bases between them. Germline V lookup: CDR1 SGHLS, CDR2 HYDKME. The CDR3 has 16 residues.

A word on this clone: The genes and germline here are from mouse. The read ends 1 residue shy of where the CDR3 ends; the end is completed using the germline J gene. The chain links TRBV23 to TRBJ2-4; TRBD2 was called by the table and not checked on the DNA. This CDR3 has 13 amino acids. Germline V gives CDR1 KGHTA, CDR2 FQNQQP. The CDR3 DNA, read in part, is TGCTCCAGCAGTCTGACTGGGGAAAACACCTTGTAC. This gives the protein CSSSLTGENTLY. The entire CDR3 protein is CSSSLTGENTLYF.

In this sample, this clone turned up a few times. Each gene name is a mouse one. The covered CDR3 bases are TGTGCCAGCAGTGTGGGACAGGGAAATACGCTCTAT. It is translated as CASSVGQGNTLY. The full-length CDR3 reads as CASSVGQGNTLYF. The V gene is TRBV13-1, the J gene TRBJ1-3, with TRBD1 matching 7 bases. Read coverage stops 1 residue before the CDR3 terminus; the germline J gene supplies the remainder. Germline assignment: CDR1 NSHNY and CDR2 SYGAGN. This CDR3 contains 13 residues. Losses at the gene ends were 3 bases for V and 4 bases for J; bases not matched to a gene: 1.

In the case of this clone: Gene labels here are mouse ones. The missing CDR3 end, 1 residue past where the read stops, is filled in from the germline J gene. The chain is built from TRBV15 and TRBJ1-1; 8 bases align to TRBD1. The CDR3 extends over 13 amino acids. Germline values: CDR1 SGHND, CDR2 FRSKSL. J gave up 0 bases and V 6 bases, and 0 bases lay outside the gene matches. CDR3 bases read: TGTGCCAGCAGGGGACAGGCAAACACAGAAGTCTTC. Encoded protein: CASRGQANTEVF. The entire CDR3 is CASRGQANTEVFF.

Details on this clone: The germline and genes are mouse ones. The sequence runs out 1 residue before the end of the CDR3; the remainder is reconstructed from the germline J gene. This sequence joins TRBV24 and TRBJ2-7; 7 bases are shared with TRBD1. J gave up 4 bases and V 3 bases, and 3 bases lay outside the gene matches. Germline V lookup: CDR1 KGHTA, CDR2 FRNEEI. The length of the CDR3 is 13 residues. The CDR3 bases that were read are TGTGCCAGCAGTCTACCGGGACAGTATGAACAGTAC. It is translated as CASSLPGQYEQY. The complete CDR3 reads CASSLPGQYEQYF.

In the case of this clone: The genes and germline here are from mouse. The CDR3 end lies 1 residue beyond the end of the read and is filled in from the germline J gene. The genes are TRBV26 and TRBJ1-4; D remains unclear. V lost 8 bases, J lost 0 bases, and 10 bases lay in between. Germline V lookup: CDR1 KGHPV, CDR2 FQNQEV (reference sequence). There are 14 residues in the CDR3. The CDR3 sequence: CASLRQISNERLFF. The part of the CDR3 DNA that was read is TGTGCCAGCCTAAGGCAGATTTCCAACGAAAGATTATTT. Variable domain in full (rest from reference TRBV26 and TRBJ1-4): NSKVIQTPRYLVKGQGQKAKMRCIPEKGHPVVFWYQQNKNNEFKFLINFQNQEVLQQIDMTEKRFSAECPSNSPCSLEIQSSEAGDSALYLCASLRQISNERLFFGHGTKLSVL.

By sample share, this clone is medium-sized. These gene names are mouse names. The CDR3 end falls 1 residue outside the read, so it is completed with the germline J gene. V usage is TRBV13-2 and J usage is TRBJ1-4; a possible D gene is TRBD1 (6 bases). CDR3 length: 14 residues. V was cut by 2 bases and J by 2 bases, with 7 bases left in between. CDR1 NNHNN and CDR2 SYGAGS come from the germline V gene (reference sequence). CDR3 loop: CASGEGGSNERLFF. The CDR3 bases that were read are TGTGCCAGCGGTGAAGGGGGATCCAACGAAAGATTATTT.

Concerning this clone: Germline and genes here are mouse. The CDR3 end is not reached by the read, which stops 1 residue before it; the germline J gene fills it in. The chain combines TRBV3 with TRBJ2-7; 8 positions match TRBD2. The CDR3 extends over 14 amino acids. The germline gives CDR1 SNHLY, CDR2 FYNGKV (reference sequence). V lost 2 bases and J lost 4; bases outside the gene matches: 4. This CDR3 reads CASSLRGGHYEQYF. CDR3 DNA (partial): TGTGCCAGCAGCTTAAGGGGGGGCCATTATGAACAGTAC.

About this clone: The genes and germline here are from mouse. The read stops 1 residue short of the end of the CDR3; the missing end is completed from the germline J gene. The chain links TRBV3 to TRBJ2-4; unclear D gene. Germline loops: CDR1 SNHLY, CDR2 FYNGKV (reference sequence). The ends were cut back, 3 bases at V and 1 base at J, with 8 bases in the middle. This CDR3 spans 14 amino acids. CDR3 in amino acids: CASSFGVGQNTLYF. The CDR3 DNA, read in part, is TGTGCCAGCAGCTTCGGAGTGGGTCAAAACACCTTGTAC.

The table lists this clone with a count of one. Mouse gene names apply. Sequencing ends 1 residue short of the CDR3 end; the germline J gene provides the rest. The chain joins TRBV17 to TRBJ1-2; 9 bases map to TRBD1. The CDR3 is made up of 16 amino acids. J lost 4 bases, V lost 0 bases, and 6 bases had no gene match. The V gene's germline CDR1 is MNHDT and CDR2 YYDKIL. The CDR3 bases that were read are TGTGCTAGCAGTAGAGATCCGGGACAGGGAGGCTCCGACTACACC. It is translated as CASSRDPGQGGSDYT. The complete CDR3 protein is CASSRDPGQGGSDYTF.

In regard to this clone: Gene names are mouse gene names. The read terminates 1 residue ahead of where the CDR3 ends, so the germline J gene completes it. The chain links TRBV16 to TRBJ2-4, with D hard to call. This CDR3 has 13 residues. With 0 bases removed from V and 4 bases from J, the gap between germline ends came to 5 bases. The germline CDR1 and CDR2 sequences are SGHSA and FRNQAP. CDR3 loop: CASSLDPKNTLYF. The CDR3 bases that were read are TGTGCAAGCAGCTTAGACCCCAAAAACACCTTGTAC.

In regard to this clone: Gene names follow the mouse nomenclature. This specimen includes other DNA sequences encoding the same CDR3. Here the CDR3 reads CASSLSYNSPLYF. CDR3 bases read: TGTGCCAGCAGTCTGTCGTATAATTCGCCCCTCTAC. The chain is built from TRBV26 and TRBJ1-6; D call uncertain. From the germline J gene comes the end of the CDR3, since the read stops 1 residue before it. TRBJ1-6 is filed as an ORF, its function uncertain. The CDR3 sequence is 13 residues long. V was trimmed by 0 bases and J by 4 bases, leaving 1 base between them. Germline CDR1 and CDR2: KGHPV and FQNQEV (reference sequence).

This clone was seen more than once but under ten times. Germline and genes here are mouse. The CDR3 goes on 1 residue after the read ends, and that part is filled in from the germline J gene. The chain combines TRBV26 with TRBJ2-1; D is unclear. CDR1 is KGHPV and CDR2 is FQNQEV in the germline V gene (reference sequence). This CDR3 region has 14 residues. V gave up 3 bases and J gave up 3 bases, with 9 bases separating them. CDR3 bases read: TGTGCCAGCAGTCTTGAGAGGGTCTATGCTGAGCAGTTC. It codes for CASSLERVYAEQF. The whole CDR3 sequence is CASSLERVYAEQFF. Full variable domain (remainder filled in from reference TRBV26 and TRBJ2-1): NSKVIQTPRYLVKGQGQKAKMRCIPEKGHPVVFWYQQNKNNEFKFLINFQNQEVLQQIDMTEKRFSAECPSNSPCSLEIQSSEAGDSALYLCASSLERVYAEQFFGPGTRLTVL.

This clone was counted only a few times. The gene names here belong to mouse. Read data end 1 residue before the CDR3 end; the end is taken from the germline J gene. The chain combines TRBV26 with TRBJ1-3; D gene uncertain. Trimming stripped 2 bases from V and 0 bases from J, with 8 bases between. The CDR3 contains 15 residues. The germline gives CDR1 KGHPV, CDR2 FQNQEV (reference sequence). The sequenced part of the CDR3 DNA is TGTGCCAGCAGTCTGGCCGGGTCTTCTGGAAATACGCTCTAT. It translates to CASSLAGSSGNTLY. The entire CDR3 sequence reads CASSLAGSSGNTLYF. The whole variable domain, filled in from reference TRBV26 and TRBJ1-3, reads NSKVIQTPRYLVKGQGQKAKMRCIPEKGHPVVFWYQQNKNNEFKFLINFQNQEVLQQIDMTEKRFSAECPSNSPCSLEIQSSEAGDSALYLCASSLAGSSGNTLYFGEGSRLIVV.

Remarks on this clone: Gene names are the mouse ones. The read terminates 1 residue ahead of where the CDR3 ends, so the germline J gene completes it. The chain joins TRBV3 to TRBJ2-4; D gene unclear. Between the trimmed V and J ends, which lost 5 bases and 0 bases, there was a span of 9 bases. The CDR3 totals 14 residues. The germline gives CDR1 SNHLY, CDR2 FYNGKV (reference sequence). Incomplete CDR3 DNA: TGTGCCAGCAGCCCAACACCTAGTCAAAACACCTTGTAC. It codes for CASSPTPSQNTLY. The entire CDR3 reads CASSPTPSQNTLYF.

By frequency in the sample, this clone is medium-sized. Mouse gene names and germline throughout. Read sequence stops 1 residue before the CDR3 end, and the germline J gene provides the missing end. The rearrangement joins TRBV26 to TRBJ1-3; D may be TRBD1 (6 bases). The CDR3 totals 14 residues. CDR1 is KGHPV and CDR2 is FQNQEV in the germline V gene (reference sequence). V was pared by 2 bases and J by 2 bases, with 7 bases between. This CDR3 is CASSLRGAGNTLYF. The covered CDR3 bases are TGTGCCAGCAGTCTGAGGGGGGCTGGAAATACGCTCTAT.

This clone was observed a few times. These gene names are mouse names. Read coverage stops 1 residue before the CDR3 terminus; the germline J gene supplies the remainder. The genes are TRBV26 and TRBJ2-7; 11 nucleotides match TRBD2. From germline, CDR1 is KGHPV and CDR2 FQNQEV (reference sequence). Trimming took 3 bases from V and 6 from J; bases not matched to a gene: 1. The CDR3 is made up of 13 amino acids. The CDR3 bases that were read are TGTGCCAGCAGTCTTGACTGGGGGGGTGAACAGTAC. Its translation: CASSLDWGGEQY. The entire CDR3 protein is CASSLDWGGEQYF.